This TCR beta chain was found in a study of blood T cell repertoires in COVID-19. Those enrolled, adults aged roughly 18 to 95 years, came from about two dozen US areas. Authors' data handling: From reference gene primer amplification, estimates of nucleated cell counts were derived. Sequencing was performed with immunoSEQ multiplex PCR; in TCRdb, only in-frame clones are kept and a portion is missing. V, J and clone size are taken as reported in that table, and D and trimming were inferred from the DNA itself. This table holds approximately 400,000 clones, around 83% found once. V shed 10 bases and J shed 0 bases, with 16 bases lying between them. This CDR3 is built from 14 residues. Germline V gives CDR1 MNHEY, CDR2 SVGAGI.

This clonotype was sampled from a woman aged 45-65 years who had recovered from COVID-19. Sequencing input: PBMCs or T cells enriched from blood (not recorded which). V and J are TRBV6-5 and TRBJ2-7; perhaps TRBD1 as D (6 bases). The CDR3 DNA reads as TGTGCCACCAAGTACGGGACACCCTCCTACGAGCAGTACTTC. Translated: CATKYGTPSYEQYF.